Shown below are 14 T cell receptor beta chains from a single sample sequenced in a study of blood T cell repertoires in COVID-19. TCRdb's table, derived via immunoSEQ multiplex PCR, lists solely in-frame clones and lacks some. The sample lists roughly 340,000 clones, roughly nine tenths seen once, with more than 0.8% in the top ten. Material: PBMCs or T cells enriched from blood (not recorded which). The source of these receptors is a man in his late teens or twenties who had recovered from COVID-19.

As DNA, the CDR3 is TGTGCCAGCTCACCAGGGGCAGCTAACTACAATGAGCAGTTCTTC. This sequence encodes CASSPGAANYNEQFF. The chain has TRBV18 and TRBJ2-1; a possible D gene is TRBD1 (5 bases). Per germline, CDR1 KGHSH and CDR2 LQKENI. There are 15 residues in the CDR3. V was pared by 2 bases and J by 3 bases, with 11 bases between. Combining the CDR3 with reference TRBV18 and TRBJ2-1 gives the whole variable domain NAGVMQNPRHLVRRRGQEARLRCSPMKGHSHVYWYRQLPEEGLKFMVYLQKENIIDESGMPKERFSAEFPKEGPSILRIQQVVRGDSAAYFCASSPGAANYNEQFFGPGTRLTVL.

The V call is TRBV30, the J call TRBJ2-1, with 8 nucleotides matching TRBD2. The CDR3 runs to 15 residues. Germline CDR1 is GTSNPN and CDR2 is SVGIG (reference sequence). V was pared by 0 bases and J by 7 bases, with 8 bases of the junction left unmatched. CDR3 in DNA: TGTGCCTGGAGTGTTGTAGCGGGAAGGGTTAATGAGCAGTTCTTC. This gives the protein CAWSVVAGRVNEQFF.

The chain uses TRBV19 and TRBJ2-1; D might be TRBD1 (7 bases). In germline, CDR1 is LNHDA, CDR2 SQIVND (reference sequence). Trimming shortened V by 5 bases and J by 5 bases, and 16 bases separated the two germline ends. The CDR3 extends over 15 amino acids. Here the CDR3 reads CASSPGGRLDNEQFF. The CDR3 DNA follows: TGTGCCAGTAGTCCAGGGGGGCGGTTGGACAATGAGCAGTTCTTC.

The chain has TRBV13 and TRBJ2-7; tentative D call: TRBD2 (6 bases). The germline V gene encodes CDR1 PRHDT and CDR2 FYEKMQ (reference sequence). CDR3 length: 14 residues. Trimming took off 5 bases at V and 6 bases at J, with 17 bases between the two ends. In nucleotides, the CDR3 is TGTGCCAGCAGCCGTAGCGGATTTGGGGCCGAGCAGTACTTC. This gives the protein CASSRSGFGAEQYF.

The chain carries TRBV4-2 and TRBJ1-5, with TRBD1 matching over 8 bases. The CDR3 is made up of 15 amino acids. J gave up 4 bases and V 6 bases, and 8 bases lay outside the gene matches. From germline, CDR1 is LGHNA and CDR2 YNFKEQ. CDR3 nucleotides: TGTGCCAGCAGTCCAGGGGGCGCGGCAAATCAGCCCCAGCATTTT. It codes for CASSPGGAANQPQHF.

J is TRBJ2-3 and V is TRBV5-4, with D perhaps matching TRBD2 (6 bases). This CDR3 is 15 amino acids long. With 4 bases removed from V and 2 bases from J, the gap between germline ends came to 14 bases. Germline V gene sequence: CDR1 SGHNT, CDR2 YYREEE (reference sequence). The CDR3 nucleotides are TGTGCCAGCAGCGCCCAATGGGGGGACACAGATACGCAGTATTTT. Translated, it gives CASSAQWGDTDTQYF.

The J gene is TRBJ2-7, the V gene TRBV27, with D tentatively TRBD2 (6 bases). Trimming cost V 6 bases and J 7 bases, with 16 bases left between them. Germline CDR1 reads MNHEY; CDR2 reads SMNVEV (reference sequence). The CDR3 consists of 13 residues. Here the CDR3 reads CASRGDSKWEQYF. In DNA, the CDR3 is TGTGCCAGCAGGGGGGACTCCAAGTGGGAGCAGTACTTC.

V usage is TRBV12-3 or TRBV12-4 and J usage is TRBJ1-1; D may be TRBD1 (5 bases). Trimming removed 6 bases from V and 0 bases from J, with 8 bases in between. CDR3 length equals 13 residues. This chain's CDR3 is CASSQGLNTEAFF. CDR3 nucleotide sequence: TGTGCCAGCAGCCAGGGATTGAACACTGAAGCTTTCTTT.

The chain recombines TRBV5-6 with TRBJ2-5, with 10 nucleotides matching TRBD2. Germline-derived CDR1 and CDR2 are SGHDT and YYEEEE. Losses at the gene ends were 4 bases for V and 1 base for J; bases not matched to a gene: 13. There are 18 residues in the CDR3. This chain's CDR3 is CASSRLNLLAGRQETQYF. CDR3 sequence (DNA): TGTGCCAGCAGCCGGCTTAACCTACTAGCGGGGCGCCAAGAGACCCAGTACTTC.

A single count supports this clone. The chain employs TRBV6-1 and TRBJ1-2; D remains unclear. The CDR3 consists of 15 residues. Germline CDR1 and CDR2: MNHNS and SASEGT. The V end lost 1 base, the J end lost 1 base, and 10 bases lay between the germline ends. The CDR3 nucleotides are TGTGCCAGCAGTGAAGTTATCGTAGATAACTATGGCTACACCTTC. As protein: CASSEVIVDNYGYTF.

The chain has TRBV21-1 and TRBJ1-1; TRBD1 is the table's D call and was not checked against the DNA. TRBV21-1 is classified as a pseudogene. CDR3 length: 16 amino acids. The CDR3 bases are TGTGCCAGCAGCAAACCTAGGGGTACGGCTGACACTGAAGCTTTCTTT. Translation: CASSKPRGTADTEAFF.

V is TRBV28 and J is TRBJ1-2; weak D call: TRBD1 (5 bases). In germline, CDR1 is MDHEN, CDR2 SYDVKM. Trimming took 7 bases from V and 8 from J, leaving 14 bases between them. The CDR3 has 12 amino acids. CDR3 amino acids: CASTAGSEGYTF. Here the CDR3 DNA reads TGTGCCAGCACTGCAGGGTCTGAGGGCTACACCTTC.

The chain combines TRBV5-1 with TRBJ2-3; D gene uncertain. Germline V gives CDR1 SGHRS, CDR2 YFSETQ. The CDR3 runs to 17 residues. Trimming stripped 1 base from V and 0 bases from J, with 15 bases between. CDR3 bases: TGCGCCAGCAGCTTGTCCGGTGGCGGAACTAGCACAGATACGCAGTATTTT. This gives the protein CASSLSGGGTSTDTQYF.

This sequence joins TRBV4-3 and TRBJ1-1, with unresolved D. Trimming removed 1 base from V and 0 bases from J, with 6 bases in between. Looked up from germline, CDR1 is LGHNA and CDR2 is YSLEER. The CDR3 runs to 14 residues. Written as DNA, the CDR3 is TGCGCCAGCAGCCAAGCCTTTTTGAACACTGAAGCTTTCTTT. This gives the protein CASSQAFLNTEAFF.